This TCR beta chain was obtained from a study of T cell changes during pregnancy in multiple sclerosis. The protocol was immunoSEQ multiplex PCR, while the TCRdb copy is restricted to in-frame clones and leaves out a portion. The sample has tens of thousands of clones, approximately 90% seen once. V gave up 5 bases and J gave up 0 bases; unmatched junction bases: 3. Germline V gene lookup returns CDR1 MNHEY and CDR2 SVGAGI. This CDR3 has 14 amino acids. Specimen: CD8+ T cells from peripheral blood mononuclear cells, collected in the first trimester of pregnancy. This receptor was identified in a female donor with multiple sclerosis, enrolled in a pregnancy study. J is TRBJ2-5 and V is TRBV6-5; 7 positions match TRBD2. This CDR3 is CASSPAGNQETQYF. In DNA form, the CDR3 reads TGTGCCAGCAGTCCAGCGGGGAACCAAGAGACCCAGTACTTC.